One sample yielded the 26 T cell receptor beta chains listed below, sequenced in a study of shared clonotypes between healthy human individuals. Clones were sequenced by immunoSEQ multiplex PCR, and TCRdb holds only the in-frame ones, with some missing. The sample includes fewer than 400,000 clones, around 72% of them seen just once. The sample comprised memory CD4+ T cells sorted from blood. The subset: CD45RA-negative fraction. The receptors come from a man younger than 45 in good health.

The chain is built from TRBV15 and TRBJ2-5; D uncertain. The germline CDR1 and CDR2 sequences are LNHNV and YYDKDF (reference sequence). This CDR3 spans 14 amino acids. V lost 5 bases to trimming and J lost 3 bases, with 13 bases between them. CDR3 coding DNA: TGTGCCACCAGCTCGCCCCGGCCGGAAGAGACCCAGTACTTC. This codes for CATSSPRPEETQYF.

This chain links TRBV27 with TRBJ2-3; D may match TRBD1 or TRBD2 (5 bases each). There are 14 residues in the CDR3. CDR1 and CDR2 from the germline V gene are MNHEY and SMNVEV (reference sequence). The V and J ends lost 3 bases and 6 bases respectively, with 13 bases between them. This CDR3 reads CASSFGGGFDTQYF. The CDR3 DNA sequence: TGTGCCAGCAGTTTTGGGGGTGGGTTTGATACGCAGTATTTT.

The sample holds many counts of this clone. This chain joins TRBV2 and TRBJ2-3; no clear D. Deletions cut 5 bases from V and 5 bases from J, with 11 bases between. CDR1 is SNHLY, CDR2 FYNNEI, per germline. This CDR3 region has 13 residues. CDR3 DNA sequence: TGTGCCAGCAGTATAGATCGTGGAGATACGCAGTATTTT. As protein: CASSIDRGDTQYF.

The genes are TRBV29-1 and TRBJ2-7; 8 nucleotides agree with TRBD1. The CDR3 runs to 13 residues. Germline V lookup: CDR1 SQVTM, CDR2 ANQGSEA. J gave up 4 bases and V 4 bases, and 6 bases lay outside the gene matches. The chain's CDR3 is CSVVPGGFYEQYF. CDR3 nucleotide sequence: TGCAGCGTTGTGCCAGGGGGCTTTTACGAGCAGTACTTC.

CDR3 nucleotide sequence: TGCAGCGTATCGAAGGGACAGGGGTACCAAGAGACCCAGTACTTC. Translating gives CSVSKGQGYQETQYF. This chain joins TRBV29-1 and TRBJ2-5; 10 bases agree with TRBD1. V gave up 6 bases and J gave up 0 bases; unmatched junction bases: 7. CDR3 length equals 15 residues. Germline assignment: CDR1 SQVTM and CDR2 ANQGSEA.

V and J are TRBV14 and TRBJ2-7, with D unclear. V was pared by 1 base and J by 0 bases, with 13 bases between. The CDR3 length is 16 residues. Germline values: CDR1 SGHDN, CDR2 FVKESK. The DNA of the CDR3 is TGTGCCAGCAGCCAAGTTCGGCAGTCTTACTCCTACGAGCAGTACTTC. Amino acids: CASSQVRQSYSYEQYF. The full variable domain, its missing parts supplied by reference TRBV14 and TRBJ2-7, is EAGVTQFPSHSVIEKGQTVTLRCDPISGHDNLYWYRRVMGKEIKFLLHFVKESKQDESGMPNNRFLAERTGGTYSTLKVQPAELEDSGVYFCASSQVRQSYSYEQYFGPGTRLTVT.

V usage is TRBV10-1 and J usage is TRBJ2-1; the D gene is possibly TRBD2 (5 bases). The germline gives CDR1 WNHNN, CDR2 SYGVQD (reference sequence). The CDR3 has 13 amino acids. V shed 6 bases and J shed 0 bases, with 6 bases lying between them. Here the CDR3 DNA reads TGCGCCAGCAGGGGGAGCTCCTACAATGAGCAGTTCTTC. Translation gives CASRGSSYNEQFF.

CDR3 bases: TGTGCCAGCAGTTTAAACCGTAAGGGCACAGATACGCAGTATTTT. The encoded protein is CASSLNRKGTDTQYF. The chain joins TRBV27 to TRBJ2-3, with D unclear. This CDR3 region has 15 residues. Trimming pared 2 bases from V and 1 base from J, leaving 10 bases between. CDR1 is MNHEY, CDR2 SMNVEV, per germline (reference sequence).

The CDR3, as DNA: TGTGCCAGCAGCCCCCGGTCAGGGCGCGGTGAAAAACTGTTTTTT. This codes for CASSPRSGRGEKLFF. The chain links TRBV7-9 to TRBJ1-4, with D possibly TRBD1 on 5 matching bases. Germline values: CDR1 SEHNR, CDR2 FQNEAQ (reference sequence). Trimming removed 5 bases at V and 7 bases at J, with 17 bases between. The CDR3 is made up of 15 amino acids.

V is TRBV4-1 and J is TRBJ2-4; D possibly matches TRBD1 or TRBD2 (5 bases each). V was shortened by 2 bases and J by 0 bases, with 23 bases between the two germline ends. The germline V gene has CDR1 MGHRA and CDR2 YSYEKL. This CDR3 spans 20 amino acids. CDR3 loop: CASSQRERQQGSLAKNIQYF. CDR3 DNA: TGCGCCAGCAGCCAACGGGAACGTCAGCAGGGATCCCTAGCCAAAAACATTCAGTACTTC.

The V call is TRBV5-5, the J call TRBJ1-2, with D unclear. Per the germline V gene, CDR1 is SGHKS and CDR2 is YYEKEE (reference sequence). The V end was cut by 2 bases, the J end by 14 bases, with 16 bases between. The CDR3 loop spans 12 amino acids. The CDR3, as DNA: TGTGCCAGCAGCTTTTTCCTCGACCCCGGGACCTTC. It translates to CASSFFLDPGTF.

CDR3 sequence (DNA): TGTGCCACCAGCAGAGGAAGGGTCTACGAGCAGTACTTC. Its translation is CATSRGRVYEQYF. The chain links TRBV15 to TRBJ2-7; D remains unclear. Trimming cost V 1 base and J 3 bases, with 7 bases left between them. The CDR3 length is 13 residues. Looked up from germline, CDR1 is LNHNV and CDR2 is YYDKDF (reference sequence).

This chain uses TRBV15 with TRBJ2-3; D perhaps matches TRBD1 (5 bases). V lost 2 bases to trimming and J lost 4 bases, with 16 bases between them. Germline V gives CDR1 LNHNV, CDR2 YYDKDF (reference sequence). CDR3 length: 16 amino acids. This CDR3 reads CATSRFRDFNSDTQYF. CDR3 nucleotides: TGTGCCACCAGCAGATTCAGGGATTTTAATTCAGATACGCAGTATTTT.

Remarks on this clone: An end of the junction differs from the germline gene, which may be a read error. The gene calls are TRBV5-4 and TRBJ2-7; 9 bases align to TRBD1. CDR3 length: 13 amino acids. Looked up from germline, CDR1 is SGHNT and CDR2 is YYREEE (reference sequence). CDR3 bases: TGTGCCAGCAGCCACGCCCGGGACAGGGATGTACACTTC. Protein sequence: CASSHARDRDVHF.

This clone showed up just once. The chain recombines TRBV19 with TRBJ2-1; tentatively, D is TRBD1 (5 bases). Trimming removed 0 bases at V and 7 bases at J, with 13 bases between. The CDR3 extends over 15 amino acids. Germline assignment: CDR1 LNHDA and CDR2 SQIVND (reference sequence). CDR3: CASSIDWGRENEQFF. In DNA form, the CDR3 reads TGTGCCAGTAGTATAGATTGGGGCCGTGAGAATGAGCAGTTCTTC.

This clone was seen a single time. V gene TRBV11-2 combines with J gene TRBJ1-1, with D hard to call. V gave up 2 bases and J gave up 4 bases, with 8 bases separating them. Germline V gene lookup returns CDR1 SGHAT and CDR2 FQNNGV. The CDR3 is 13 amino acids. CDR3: CASSLFQATEAFF. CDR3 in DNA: TGTGCCAGCAGCTTATTTCAAGCCACTGAAGCTTTCTTT.

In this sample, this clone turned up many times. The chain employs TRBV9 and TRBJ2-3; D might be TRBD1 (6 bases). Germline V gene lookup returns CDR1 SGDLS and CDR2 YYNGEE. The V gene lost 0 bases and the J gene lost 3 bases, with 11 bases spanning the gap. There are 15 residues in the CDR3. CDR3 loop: CASSVVGAWTDTQYF. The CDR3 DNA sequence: TGTGCCAGCAGCGTAGTGGGGGCCTGGACAGATACGCAGTATTTT.

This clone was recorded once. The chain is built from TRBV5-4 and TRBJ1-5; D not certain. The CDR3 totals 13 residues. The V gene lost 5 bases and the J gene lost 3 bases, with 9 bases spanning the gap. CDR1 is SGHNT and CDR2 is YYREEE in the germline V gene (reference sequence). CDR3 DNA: TGTGCCAGCAGTTCAGACCCCAATCAGCCCCAGCATTTT. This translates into CASSSDPNQPQHF.

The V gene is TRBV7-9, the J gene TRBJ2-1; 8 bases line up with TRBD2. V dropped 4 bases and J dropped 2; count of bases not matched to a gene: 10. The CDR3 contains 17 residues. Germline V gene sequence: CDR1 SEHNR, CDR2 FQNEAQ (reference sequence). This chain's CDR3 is CASSSRGAGATYNEQFF. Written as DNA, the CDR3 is TGTGCCAGCAGCTCCCGTGGAGCGGGAGCTACCTACAATGAGCAGTTCTTC.

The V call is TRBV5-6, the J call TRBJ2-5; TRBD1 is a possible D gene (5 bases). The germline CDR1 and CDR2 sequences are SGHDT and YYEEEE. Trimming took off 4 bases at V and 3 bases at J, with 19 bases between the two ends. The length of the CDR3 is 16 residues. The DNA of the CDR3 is TGTGCCAGCAGCGGCAAAGGGGTGACGGGCAAAGAGACCCAGTACTTC. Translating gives CASSGKGVTGKETQYF. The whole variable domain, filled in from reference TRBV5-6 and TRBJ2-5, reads DAGVTQSPTHLIKTRGQQVTLRCSPKSGHDTVSWYQQALGQGPQFIFQYYEEEERQRGNFPDRFSGHQFPNYSSELNVNALLLGDSALYLCASSGKGVTGKETQYFGPGTRLLVL.

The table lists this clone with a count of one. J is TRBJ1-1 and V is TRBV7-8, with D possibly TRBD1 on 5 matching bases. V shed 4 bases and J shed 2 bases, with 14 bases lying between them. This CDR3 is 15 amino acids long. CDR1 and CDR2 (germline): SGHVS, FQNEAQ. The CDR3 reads CASSSEMTDNTEAFF. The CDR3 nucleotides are TGTGCCAGCAGCTCCGAAATGACAGATAACACTGAAGCTTTCTTT. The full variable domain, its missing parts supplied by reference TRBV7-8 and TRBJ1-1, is GAGVSQSPRYKVAKRGQDVALRCDPISGHVSLFWYQQALGQGPEFLTYFQNEAQLDKSGLPSDRFFAERPEGSVSTLKIQRTQQEDSAVYLCASSSEMTDNTEAFFGQGTRLTVV.

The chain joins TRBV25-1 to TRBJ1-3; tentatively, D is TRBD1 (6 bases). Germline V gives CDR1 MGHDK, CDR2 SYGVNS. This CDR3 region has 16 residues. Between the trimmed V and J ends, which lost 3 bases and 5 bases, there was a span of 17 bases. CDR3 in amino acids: CASSEMGGAGRNTIYF. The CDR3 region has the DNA TGTGCCAGCAGTGAGATGGGGGGCGCAGGAAGAAACACCATATATTTT. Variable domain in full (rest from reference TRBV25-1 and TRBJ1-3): EADIYQTPRYLVIGTGKKITLECSQTMGHDKMYWYQQDPGMELHLIHYSYGVNSTEKGDLSSESTVSRIRTEHFPLTLESARPSHTSQYLCASSEMGGAGRNTIYFGEGSWLTVV.

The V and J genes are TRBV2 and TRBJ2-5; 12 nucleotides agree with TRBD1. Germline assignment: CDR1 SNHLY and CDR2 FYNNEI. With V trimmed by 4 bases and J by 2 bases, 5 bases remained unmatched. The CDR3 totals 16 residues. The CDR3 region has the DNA TGTGCCAGCAGTGGGGGACAGGGGGCGAAACAAGAGACCCAGTACTTC. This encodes CASSGGQGAKQETQYF.

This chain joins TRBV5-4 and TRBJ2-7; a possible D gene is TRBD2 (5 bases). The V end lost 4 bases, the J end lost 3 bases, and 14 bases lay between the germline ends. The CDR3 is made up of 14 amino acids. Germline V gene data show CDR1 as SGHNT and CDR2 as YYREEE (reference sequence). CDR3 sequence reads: CASSPGAGNYEQYF. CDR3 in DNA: TGTGCCAGCAGCCCAGGCGCGGGTAACTACGAGCAGTACTTC.

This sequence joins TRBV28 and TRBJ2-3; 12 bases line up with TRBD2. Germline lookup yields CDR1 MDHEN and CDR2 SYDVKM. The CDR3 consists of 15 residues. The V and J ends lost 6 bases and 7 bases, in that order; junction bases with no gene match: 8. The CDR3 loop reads CASRQTSGSLHTQYF. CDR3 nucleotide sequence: TGTGCCAGCAGGCAGACTAGCGGGAGTTTGCATACGCAGTATTTT.

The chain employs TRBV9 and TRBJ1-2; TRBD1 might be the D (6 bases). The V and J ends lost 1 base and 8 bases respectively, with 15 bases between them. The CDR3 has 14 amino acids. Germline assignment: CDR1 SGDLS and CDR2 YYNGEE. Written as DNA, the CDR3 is TGTGCCAGCAGCGTACAGGGGAATACGAGGGGCTACACCTTC. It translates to CASSVQGNTRGYTF.